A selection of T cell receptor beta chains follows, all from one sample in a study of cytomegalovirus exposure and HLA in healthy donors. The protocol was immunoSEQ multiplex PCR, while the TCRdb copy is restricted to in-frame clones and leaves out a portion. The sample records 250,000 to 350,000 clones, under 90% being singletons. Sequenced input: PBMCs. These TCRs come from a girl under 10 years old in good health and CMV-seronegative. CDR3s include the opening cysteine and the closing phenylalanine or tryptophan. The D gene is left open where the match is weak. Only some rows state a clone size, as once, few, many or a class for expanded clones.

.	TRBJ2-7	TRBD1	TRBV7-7	CASSPEPQGALVEQYF	TGTGCCAGCAGCCCAGAGCCGCAGGGGGCTTTGGTCGAGCAGTACTTC
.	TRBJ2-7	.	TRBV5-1	CASSLLRVYEQYF	TGCGCCAGCAGCCTCCTTCGGGTCTACGAGCAGTACTTC
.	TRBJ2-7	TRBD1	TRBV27	CASSFWNRGDGEQYF	TGTGCCAGCAGTTTCTGGAACAGGGGGGATGGGGAGCAGTACTTC
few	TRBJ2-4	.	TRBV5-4	CASSLGGAKNIQYF	TGTGCCAGCAGCCTTGGGGGGGCCAAAAACATTCAGTACTTC
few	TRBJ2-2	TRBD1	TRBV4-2	CASSQEGGGTGPTGELFF	TGTGCCAGCAGCCAAGAAGGGGGGGGGACAGGGCCCACCGGGGAGCTGTTTTTT
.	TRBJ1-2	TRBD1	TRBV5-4	CASSIGQGVYGYTF	TGTGCCAGCAGCATCGGACAGGGGGTCTATGGCTACACCTTC
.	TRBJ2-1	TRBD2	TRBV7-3	CASSFSGGGAYNEQFF	TGTGCCAGCAGCTTTAGTGGGGGAGGGGCCTACAATGAGCAGTTCTTC
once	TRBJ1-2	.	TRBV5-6	CASSRDYGGPYGYTF	TGTGCCAGCAGCAGGGACTATGGGGGGCCCTATGGCTACACCTTC
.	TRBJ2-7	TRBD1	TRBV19	CASSPRRDRGTYEQYF	TGTGCCAGTAGCCCCCGTCGGGACAGGGGGACCTACGAGCAGTACTTC
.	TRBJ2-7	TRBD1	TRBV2	CASRWDRESYEQYF	TGTGCCAGCAGGTGGGACAGGGAGTCCTACGAGCAGTACTTC
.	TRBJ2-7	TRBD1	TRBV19	CATRTGQDYEQYF	TGTGCCACACGGACGGGACAGGACTACGAGCAGTACTTC
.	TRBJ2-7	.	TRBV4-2	CASSPSSGLSYEQYF	TGTGCCAGCAGCCCCTCGAGCGGGCTCTCCTACGAGCAGTACTTC
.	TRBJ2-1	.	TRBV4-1	CASSPPWAGRSGEQFF	TGCGCCAGCAGCCCACCATGGGCGGGTCGGAGCGGTGAGCAGTTCTTC
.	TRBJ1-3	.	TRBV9	CASKPGMRENTIYF	TGTGCCAGCAAGCCGGGAATGAGAGAAAACACCATATATTTT
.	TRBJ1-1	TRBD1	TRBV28	CASSLRDRNTEAFF	TGTGCCAGCAGTTTACGGGACAGGAACACTGAAGCTTTCTTT
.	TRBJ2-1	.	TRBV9	CASSVGGRWVNEQFF	TGTGCCAGCAGCGTAGGAGGGAGGTGGGTCAATGAGCAGTTCTTC
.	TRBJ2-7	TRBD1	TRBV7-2	CASSTQPGQGYEQYF	TGTGCCAGCAGCACACAACCGGGACAGGGCTACGAGCAGTACTTC
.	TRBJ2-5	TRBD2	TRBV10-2	CASSPVSGGVETQYF	TGCGCCAGCAGTCCCGTTAGCGGGGGAGTCGAGACCCAGTACTTC
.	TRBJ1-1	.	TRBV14	CASSLTGRTEAFF	TGTGCCAGCAGCCTAACAGGGCGGACTGAAGCTTTCTTT
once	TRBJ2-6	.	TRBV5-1	CASSRPGTGANVLTF	TGCGCCAGCAGCAGACCGGGAACTGGGGCCAACGTCCTGACTTTC
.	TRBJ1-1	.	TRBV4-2	CASSQLSDTEAFF	TGTGCCAGCAGCCAATTAAGCGACACTGAAGCTTTCTTT
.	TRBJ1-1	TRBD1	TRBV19	CASSTSGTGITEAFF	TGTGCCAGTAGTACTTCCGGGACAGGGATCACTGAAGCTTTCTTT
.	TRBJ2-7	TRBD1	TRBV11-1	CASSLGDSSYEQYF	TGTGCCAGCAGCTTAGGGGACAGCTCCTACGAGCAGTACTTC